Each of the 14 T cell receptor beta chains below was sequenced from the same sample in a study of blood T cells in healthy people across ages. Through a sample-barcoded 5' primer and a J-beta primer mix, a second PCR was run for about 7 to 12 cycles. A single record per CDR3 protein comes from TCRdb applying MiXCR to the 5' RACE reads. The table shows about 780,000 distinct CDR3 sequences, with around 50% occurring only once. The source material was blood. The receptors derive from an elderly man in good health.

The gene calls are TRBV29-1 and TRBJ2-5, with 7 bases aligning to TRBD1. CDR1 and CDR2 (germline): SQVTM, ANQGSEA. V lost 3 bases and J lost 11; bases outside the gene matches: 12. CDR3 length: 13 amino acids. The CDR3 coding sequence is TGCAGCGTTGATGGTGACAGGGTAGTCGCGCAGTACTTC. Protein: CSVDGDRVVAQYF.

This chain connects TRBV6-6 to TRBJ1-5; 8 bases align to TRBD1. J lost 9 bases, V lost 5 bases, and 9 bases had no gene match. The CDR3 has 14 residues. The germline V gene has CDR1 MNHNY and CDR2 SVGAGI (reference sequence). CDR3 amino acids: CASSHGQGVGPQHF. The DNA for the CDR3 is TGTGCCAGCAGTCACGGACAGGGTGTAGGGCCCCAGCATTTT.

The gene calls are TRBV7-8 and TRBJ1-2; 8 bases agree with TRBD1. Germline V CDR1 and CDR2: SGHVS, FQNEAQ. The CDR3 length is 18 residues. The trim removed 1 base at V and 1 base at J, leaving 11 bases unmatched. The CDR3 DNA is TGTGCCAGCAGCTTAGGAATGAGGACAGGGACAGATAACTATGGCTACACCTTC. The encoded protein is CASSLGMRTGTDNYGYTF.

This clonotype was counted a few times. The chain uses TRBV5-4 and TRBJ2-3, with D perhaps matching TRBD1 or TRBD2 (5 bases each). The CDR3 is made up of 15 amino acids. Trimming left V 1 base short and J 6 bases short, with 15 bases between. CDR1 and CDR2 from the germline V gene are SGHNT and YYREEE (reference sequence). In DNA form, the CDR3 reads TGTGCCAGCAGCTTGCCCGAAGACTGGGACGATACGCAGTATTTT. Translating it yields CASSLPEDWDDTQYF.

This clonotype was counted a single time. The chain recombines TRBV5-1 with TRBJ2-3; 13 bases align to TRBD2. The CDR3 is made up of 17 amino acids. J gave up 5 bases and V 2 bases, and 8 bases lay outside the gene matches. Germline V gene sequence: CDR1 SGHRS, CDR2 YFSETQ. The chain's CDR3 is CASSLQPLAGGGDTQYF. The CDR3 DNA reads TGCGCCAGCAGCTTACAACCACTAGCGGGAGGGGGAGATACGCAGTATTTT.

V is TRBV3-1 and J is TRBJ2-7; 8 bases fit TRBD2. CDR3 length: 14 residues. The V gene's germline CDR1 is LGHDT and CDR2 YNNKEL (reference sequence). Trimming took 4 bases from V and 2 from J; bases not matched to a gene: 4. The DNA of the CDR3 is TGTGCCAGCAGCCGTGTAGCGGGGACCTACGAGCAGTACTTC. Translation gives CASSRVAGTYEQYF.

This chain connects TRBV28 to TRBJ2-7; D unclear. CDR3 length: 10 residues. The germline V gene has CDR1 MDHEN and CDR2 SYDVKM. V was pared by 8 bases and J by 4 bases, with 6 bases between. The CDR3 region is CASARYEQYF. The CDR3 nucleotides are TGTGCCAGCGCACGGTACGAGCAGTACTTC.

In DNA, the CDR3 is TGTGCCAGCAGCTTGATCCTGCAGGAAGAAGCTTTCTTT. It yields the protein CASSLILQEEAFF. The chain recombines TRBV5-6 with TRBJ1-1; D is ambiguous. The CDR3 contains 13 residues. Per germline, CDR1 SGHDT and CDR2 YYEEEE. V was cut by 1 base and J by 8 bases, with 12 bases left in between.

J is TRBJ2-1 and V is TRBV4-1, with no clear D. Germline assignment: CDR1 MGHRA and CDR2 YSYEKL. The V and J ends lost 1 base and 2 bases respectively, with 6 bases between them. The CDR3 runs to 14 residues. The chain's CDR3 is CASSQGAAYNEQFF. The DNA of the CDR3 is TGCGCCAGCAGCCAAGGGGCAGCCTACAATGAGCAGTTCTTC.

The chain couples TRBV5-6 to TRBJ2-2; 11 nucleotides align to TRBD2. Germline CDR1 SGHDT, CDR2 YYEEEE. V gave up 4 bases and J gave up 1 base; unmatched junction bases: 3. This CDR3 spans 16 amino acids. CDR3 sequence (DNA): TGTGCCAGCAGCCGACTAGCGGGAAGGAACACCGGGGAGCTGTTTTTT. Amino acids: CASSRLAGRNTGELFF.

The J gene is TRBJ2-4, the V gene TRBV27; TRBD2 aligns across 11 bases. The end of the DNA fits TRBJ2-7 better, so the J call may be wrong. Germline CDR1 MNHEY, CDR2 SMNVEV (reference sequence). The CDR3 extends over 17 amino acids. Here the CDR3 DNA reads TGTGCCAGCAGTGCCAGACTAGCGGGGACTGGGTACAACGAGCAGTACTTC. It yields the protein CASSARLAGTGYNEQYF.

The V gene is TRBV7-2, the J gene TRBJ2-7; the D is unclear. Germline V CDR1 and CDR2: SGHTA, FQGNSA. The length of the CDR3 is 14 residues. V was trimmed by 0 bases and J by 6 bases, leaving 12 bases between them. The DNA of the CDR3 is TGTGCCAGCAGCTTAGCGAGCTCGAGGTGCGAGCAGTACTTC. Protein: CASSLASSRCEQYF.

The CDR3 is CASTLDPTSFGYTF. CDR3 bases: TGTGCCAGCACCCTCGACCCAACGTCATTTGGCTACACCTTC. V is TRBV12-3 or TRBV12-4 and J is TRBJ1-2; no clear D gene. V shed 7 bases and J shed 7 bases, with 19 bases lying between them. The CDR3 runs to 14 residues.

As concerns this clonotype: A read error may produce the germline difference seen at one junction end. This chain uses TRBV5-1 with TRBJ2-6; TRBD2 agrees at 10 bases. CDR3 length: 19 amino acids. The germline CDR1 and CDR2 sequences are SGHRS and YFSETQ. The chain's CDR3 is CASSPGGSSGSTGANVLTF. The CDR3 nucleotides read TGCGCCAGCAGTCCGGGGGGGTCTAGCGGGAGCACTGGGGCCAACGTCCTGACTTTT.